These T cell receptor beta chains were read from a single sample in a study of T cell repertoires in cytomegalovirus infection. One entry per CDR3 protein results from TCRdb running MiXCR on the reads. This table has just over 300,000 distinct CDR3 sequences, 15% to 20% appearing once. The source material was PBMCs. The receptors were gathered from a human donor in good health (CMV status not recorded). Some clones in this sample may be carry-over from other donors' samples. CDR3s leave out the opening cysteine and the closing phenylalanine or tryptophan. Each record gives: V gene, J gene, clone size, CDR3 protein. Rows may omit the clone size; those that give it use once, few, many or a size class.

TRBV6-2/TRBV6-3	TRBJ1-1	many	ASRRLHLTEAF
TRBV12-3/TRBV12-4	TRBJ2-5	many	ASSQQETQY
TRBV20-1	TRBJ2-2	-	SASVGNTGELF
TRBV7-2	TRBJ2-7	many	ASSLSIFRDITPYEQY
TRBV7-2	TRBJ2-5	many	ASSLGFGASGDQETQY
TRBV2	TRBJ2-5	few	ASSLPGEETQY
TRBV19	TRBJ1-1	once	ASSISENTEAF
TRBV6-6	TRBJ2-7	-	ASSYELGGEQY
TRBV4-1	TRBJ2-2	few	ASSLARTSTGELF
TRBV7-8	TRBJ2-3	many	ASSFVGDTQY
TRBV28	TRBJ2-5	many	ASSLGRGGLGETQY
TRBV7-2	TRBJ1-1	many	ASSIWTGRPEAF
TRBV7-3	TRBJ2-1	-	ASSPGRVLNNEQF
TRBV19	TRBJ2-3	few	ASSIFGSSDTQY
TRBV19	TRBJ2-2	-	ASSIDVNLNTGELF
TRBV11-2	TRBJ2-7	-	ASSIWTHYEQY
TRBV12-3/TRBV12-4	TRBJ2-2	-	ASSFFFVGGQSANTGELF
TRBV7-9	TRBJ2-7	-	ASSSLGGGAGEQY
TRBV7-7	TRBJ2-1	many	ASSLSSRDNEQF
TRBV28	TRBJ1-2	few	ASSLSPSGGYGYT
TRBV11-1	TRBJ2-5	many	ASSKYGVEEETQY
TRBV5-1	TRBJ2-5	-	ASSLTLGLEASETQY
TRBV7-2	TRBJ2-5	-	ASSRGGKETQY
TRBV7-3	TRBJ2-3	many	ASSNPGQGQDTQY
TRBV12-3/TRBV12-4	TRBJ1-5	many	ASSLRAGRNQPQH
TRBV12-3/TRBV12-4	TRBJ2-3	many	ASAGRDSTDTQY
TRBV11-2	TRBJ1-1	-	ASSSTHSVATEAF
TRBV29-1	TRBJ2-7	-	SVENYGTGDEQY
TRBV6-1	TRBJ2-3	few	ASAGGQGRGDTQY
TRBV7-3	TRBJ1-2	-	TSSSFGGIDYGYT